The 19 T cell receptor beta chains listed next were all sequenced from one sample in a study of blood T cell repertoires in COVID-19. This table comes from immunoSEQ multiplex PCR, and its TCRdb copy is limited to in-frame clones, with some not included. The data hold roughly 230,000 clones, with 80% to 90% observed a single time. Sequenced sample: peripheral blood. Every receptor here comes from a woman between 40 and 50 years old who had recovered from COVID-19.

The chain employs TRBV3-1 (or the pseudogene TRBV3-2) and TRBJ1-3, with unresolved D. The CDR3 runs 15 residues. Germline values: CDR1 LGHDT, CDR2 YNNKEL (reference sequence). The V gene lost 1 base and the J gene lost 0 bases, with 7 bases spanning the gap. For the CDR3, the DNA is TGTGCCAGCAGCCAAGGGAGCAACTCTGGAAACACCATATATTTT. The encoded protein is CASSQGSNSGNTIYF.

This chain connects TRBV28 to TRBJ1-2; D is undetermined. Trimming removed 7 bases from V and 3 bases from J, with 9 bases in between. Per germline, CDR1 MDHEN and CDR2 SYDVKM. The length of the CDR3 is 12 residues. CDR3 region: CASISVDYGYTF. The CDR3 bases are TGTGCCAGCATTTCCGTAGACTATGGCTACACCTTC.

The J gene is TRBJ2-5, the V gene TRBV6-2 or TRBV6-3; 8 bases are a match to TRBD2. V lost 5 bases to trimming and J lost 4 bases; unmatched junction nucleotides: 18. Germline-derived CDR1 and CDR2 are MNHEY and SVGEGT. CDR3 length: 18 residues. The CDR3 spells CASSTIAGRPVGRETQYF. Written as DNA, the CDR3 is TGTGCCAGCAGTACGATAGCGGGAAGGCCCGTCGGACGAGAGACCCAGTACTTC.

The rearrangement links TRBV12-3 or TRBV12-4 to TRBJ1-5; 7 positions agree with TRBD1. J lost 6 bases, V lost 4 bases, and 3 bases had no gene match. CDR3 length: 13 residues. This CDR3 is CASSSGGTQPQHF. As DNA, the CDR3 is TGTGCCAGCAGTTCAGGGGGTACTCAGCCCCAGCATTTT.

Worth noting for this clone: In the same sample, other DNA sequences code for this CDR3. V and J are TRBV9 and TRBJ2-2; unclear D gene. The CDR3 has 14 amino acids. The V and J ends lost 2 bases and 1 base respectively, with 6 bases between them. Per the germline V gene, CDR1 is SGDLS and CDR2 is YYNGEE. For the CDR3, the DNA is TGTGCCAGCAGCGTTGGCGGGAACACCGGGGAGCTGTTTTTT. It translates to CASSVGGNTGELFF.

The chain joins TRBV9 to TRBJ1-1, with D hard to call. Germline loops: CDR1 SGDLS, CDR2 YYNGEE. V was pared by 3 bases and J by 3 bases, with 9 bases between. The CDR3 is made up of 13 amino acids. The DNA of the CDR3 is TGTGCCAGCAGCGCCTCAGTCGACACTGAAGCTTTCTTT. It translates to CASSASVDTEAFF.

The chain carries TRBV6-1 and TRBJ1-2, with D perhaps TRBD1 (6 bases). The V and J ends lost 1 base and 8 bases respectively, with 14 bases between them. The CDR3 covers 14 residues. Germline V lookup: CDR1 MNHNS, CDR2 SASEGT. The CDR3 loop is CASSEGGGPRGYTF. CDR3 nucleotides: TGTGCCAGCAGTGAAGGGGGGGGGCCGAGAGGCTACACCTTC.

The chain couples TRBV19 to TRBJ2-3; 7 nucleotides line up with TRBD2. The J segment lost 2 bases and the V segment lost 5 bases, leaving 10 bases of the junction unmatched. Germline V gene sequence: CDR1 LNHDA, CDR2 SQIVND (reference sequence). This CDR3 has 16 residues. The CDR3 protein is CASSLLGLDVTDTQYF. In DNA form, the CDR3 reads TGTGCCAGTAGTCTGTTAGGACTAGATGTCACAGATACGCAGTATTTT.

The chain couples TRBV7-2 to TRBJ2-7; TRBD2 matches 7 bases. The CDR3 is 14 amino acids. The trim removed 5 bases at V and 6 bases at J, leaving 10 bases unmatched. Germline loops: CDR1 SGHTA, CDR2 FQGNSA. The CDR3 DNA reads TGTGCCAGCAGCCCAGGGACTAAAGGCTCCGAGCAGTACGTC. Translation: CASSPGTKGSEQYV.

V is TRBV9 and J is TRBJ2-7, with 10 positions matching TRBD1. V gave up 0 bases and J gave up 2 bases; unmatched junction bases: 8. Germline V gene data show CDR1 as SGDLS and CDR2 as YYNGEE. This CDR3 is 17 amino acids long. The chain's CDR3 is CASSVGSMGTGAYEQYF. In DNA, the CDR3 is TGTGCCAGCAGCGTAGGGAGCATGGGGACAGGGGCCTACGAGCAGTACTTC.

The chain links TRBV12-5 to TRBJ2-3; D remains unclear. Germline assignment: CDR1 LGHNT and CDR2 FRNRAP. The CDR3 is made up of 14 amino acids. The V and J ends lost 4 bases and 1 base respectively, with 9 bases between them. This CDR3 is CASGSGFRTDTQYF. Here the CDR3 DNA reads TGTGCTAGTGGTTCCGGGTTCCGCACAGATACGCAGTATTTT.

This chain links TRBV2 with TRBJ1-4; D is perhaps TRBD1 (5 bases). There are 14 residues in the CDR3. The V gene's germline CDR1 is SNHLY and CDR2 FYNNEI. The V and J ends lost 6 bases and 2 bases respectively, with 10 bases between them. The CDR3 loop is CASSRVSTNEKLFF. The CDR3 DNA sequence: TGTGCCAGCAGCAGGGTGTCGACTAATGAAAAACTGTTTTTT.

The rearrangement links TRBV5-8 to TRBJ2-3; 13 bases match TRBD2. CDR3 length: 18 amino acids. Germline V gives CDR1 SGHTS, CDR2 YDEGEE. Trimming at V came to 3 bases and at J to 0 bases, leaving 7 bases not matched to a gene. The CDR3 loop is CASSSGTSGIPSTDTQYF. DNA for the CDR3: TGTGCCAGCAGCTCCGGGACTAGCGGGATCCCAAGCACAGATACGCAGTATTTT.

In this sample, this clone turned up many times. This sequence joins TRBV28 and TRBJ1-4, with TRBD1 as a possible D gene (5 bases). The germline V and J ends were trimmed by 0 bases and 7 bases, with 12 bases remaining between them. The CDR3 has 15 residues. Germline-derived CDR1 and CDR2 are MDHEN and SYDVKM. CDR3 in amino acids: CASSLWAGGSEKLFF. Written as DNA, the CDR3 is TGTGCCAGCAGTTTATGGGCCGGGGGAAGTGAAAAACTGTTTTTT.

The rearrangement uses TRBV23-1 and TRBJ2-2; 7 nucleotides match TRBD1. TRBV23-1 is known as an ORF, though its function is uncertain. This CDR3 contains 17 residues. V was clipped by 0 bases and J by 5 bases; unmatched bases: 9. CDR3 DNA sequence: TGCGCCAGCAGTCAATCAGGGACAGAGGTAGCTACCGGGGAGCTGTTTTTT. Amino acids: CASSQSGTEVATGELFF.

This chain connects TRBV19 to TRBJ2-5; 10 nucleotides line up with TRBD2. Germline CDR1 and CDR2: LNHDA and SQIVND (reference sequence). The CDR3 spans 19 residues. With 0 bases clipped from V and 5 bases from J, the junction kept 15 bases outside the gene matches. The DNA for the CDR3 is TGTGCCAGTAGTATAGAATTTGGGCTAGCGGGGGACCCCTCGGAGACCCAGTACTTC. This gives the protein CASSIEFGLAGDPSETQYF.

The J gene is TRBJ2-5, the V gene TRBV7-6; 8 bases line up with TRBD2. J was trimmed by 0 bases and V by 1 base; bases with no gene match: 4. Looked up from germline, CDR1 is SGHVS and CDR2 is FNYEAQ. This CDR3 has 16 residues. The CDR3 DNA reads TGTGCCAGCAGCTTAGTATGGACTAGCAACCAAGAGACCCAGTACTTC. This sequence encodes CASSLVWTSNQETQYF.

The V gene is TRBV5-1, the J gene TRBJ2-5, with 7 bases fitting TRBD2. CDR3 length equals 15 residues. With V trimmed by 1 base and J by 2 bases, 5 bases remained unmatched. Germline V gives CDR1 SGHRS, CDR2 YFSETQ. CDR3 region: CASSLIGGGQETQYF. The CDR3 nucleotides are TGCGCCAGCAGCTTGATTGGGGGAGGGCAAGAGACCCAGTACTTC.

The rearrangement joins TRBV25-1 to TRBJ2-3; TRBD2 aligns across 13 bases. This CDR3 contains 16 residues. V shed 5 bases and J 2 bases; nucleotides not matched to a gene: 4. From germline, CDR1 is MGHDK and CDR2 SYGVNS. CDR3 nucleotide sequence: TGTGCCAGCAGTACGGGACTAGCGGGAAACACAGATACGCAGTATTTT. Translated, it gives CASSTGLAGNTDTQYF.